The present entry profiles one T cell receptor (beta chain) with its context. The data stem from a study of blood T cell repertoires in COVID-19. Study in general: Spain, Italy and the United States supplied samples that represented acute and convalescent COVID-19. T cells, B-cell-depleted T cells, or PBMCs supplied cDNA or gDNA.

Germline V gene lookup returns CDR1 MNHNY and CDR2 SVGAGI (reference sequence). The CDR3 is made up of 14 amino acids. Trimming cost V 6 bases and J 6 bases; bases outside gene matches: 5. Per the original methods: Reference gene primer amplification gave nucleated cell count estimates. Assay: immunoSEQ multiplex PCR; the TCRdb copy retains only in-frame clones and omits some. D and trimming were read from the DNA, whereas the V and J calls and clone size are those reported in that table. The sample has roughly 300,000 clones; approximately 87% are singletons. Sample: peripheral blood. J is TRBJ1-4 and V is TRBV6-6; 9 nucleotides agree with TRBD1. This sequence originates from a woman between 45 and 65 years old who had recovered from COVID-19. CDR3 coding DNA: TGTGCCAGCAGCAGGGACAGGGAAGATGAAAAACTGTTTTTT. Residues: CASSRDREDEKLFF.